This T cell receptor beta chain stems from a study of T cell changes during pregnancy in multiple sclerosis. Clones were sequenced by immunoSEQ multiplex PCR, and TCRdb holds only the in-frame ones, with some missing. The data hold some 100,000 clones, with approximately 94% observed a single time. The V segment lost 5 bases and the J segment 8 bases; nucleotides outside the gene matches: 5. Germline V CDR1 and CDR2: SEHNR, FQNEAQ (reference sequence). The CDR3 sequence is 14 residues long. This specimen was peripheral blood, taken in the second trimester of pregnancy. The sequence derives from a female donor with multiple sclerosis, enrolled in a pregnancy study. The chain recombines TRBV7-9 with TRBJ1-4, with 10 bases aligning to TRBD1. CDR3 region: CASSRPGQGEKLFF. The CDR3 DNA reads TGTGCCAGCAGCCGCCCGGGACAGGGGGAAAAACTGTTTTTT.